These 17 T cell receptor beta chains were all obtained from the same sample, sequenced in a study of Graves' ophthalmopathy and Graves' hyperthyroidism. CDR3 regions of TCR beta were amplified from RNA transcripts. Scientists carried out first-round RT-PCR using HTBI primers and then a second-round multiplex PCR. Via MiXCR, TCRdb re-called the multiplex PCR reads, giving one row per CDR3 protein. Of about 1.2 million distinct CDR3 sequences listed, 35% to 45% are singletons. Sequencing used peripheral blood or thyroid tissue (not recorded which). The receptors originated from an adult man with Graves' hyperthyroidism.

This clonotype has ten or more counts. This chain links TRBV2 with TRBJ2-5, with D possibly being TRBD1 (6 bases). Germline CDR1 and CDR2: SNHLY and FYNNEI. V lost 8 bases to trimming and J lost 5 bases, with 15 bases between them. The CDR3 runs to 13 residues. The CDR3 DNA reads TGTGCCAGCGGACAGTCGTACCCGGAGACCCAGTACTTC. It codes for CASGQSYPETQYF.

This clonotype appeared many times. The chain couples TRBV20-1 to TRBJ2-2; D may be TRBD2 (5 bases). The CDR3 has 14 amino acids. The germline V gene has CDR1 DFQATT and CDR2 SNEGSKA (reference sequence). The V end lost 2 bases, the J end lost 5 bases, and 12 bases lay between the germline ends. CDR3 residues: CSARFAGSTGELFF. CDR3 coding DNA: TGCAGTGCTAGATTTGCGGGTTCTACCGGGGAGCTGTTTTTT.

This clonotype was observed many times. The chain combines TRBV10-3 with TRBJ2-7, with D perhaps TRBD1 (5 bases). The CDR3 extends over 14 amino acids. Trimming removed 6 bases from V and 5 bases from J, with 17 bases in between. Germline V lookup: CDR1 ENHRY, CDR2 SYGVKD. CDR3 loop: CAISGQGVRDEQYF. Written as DNA, the CDR3 is TGTGCCATCAGCGGGCAAGGGGTCCGGGACGAGCAGTACTTC.

In this sample, this clonotype turned up many times. One junction end disagrees with the germline gene, perhaps due to a read error. This chain joins TRBV4-3 and TRBJ2-5; no reliable D call. Per germline, CDR1 LGHNA and CDR2 YSLEER. The length of the CDR3 is 13 residues. As DNA, the CDR3 is TGTGCCAGCAGCCAAGATCGACAAGAGACCCAGTACTTC. Its protein product is CASSQDRQETQYF.

This clonotype was picked up many times. The chain joins TRBV7-3 to TRBJ2-7; perhaps D is TRBD1 or TRBD2 (5 bases each). CDR3 size: 15 residues. Germline V lookup: CDR1 SGHTA, CDR2 FQGTGA. V was cut by 4 bases and J by 0 bases, with 13 bases left in between. The chain's CDR3 is CASSSGGGLSYEQYF. In DNA form, the CDR3 reads TGTGCCAGCAGCTCTGGGGGTGGCCTCTCCTACGAGCAGTACTTC.

This clonotype was counted only a few times. This chain connects TRBV2 to TRBJ2-7; 10 nucleotides agree with TRBD2. The CDR3 totals 16 residues. Germline CDR1 and CDR2: SNHLY and FYNNEI. After removal of 3 bases from V and 5 bases from J, the junction contained 10 bases not matched to a gene. Written as DNA, the CDR3 is TGTGCCAGCAGTGACAGCGGGGGGGCCAGCAAGAACGAGCAGTACTTC. It is translated as CASSDSGGASKNEQYF.

The chain joins TRBV29-1 to TRBJ2-5; 11 bases are shared with TRBD2. Germline assignment: CDR1 SQVTM and CDR2 ANQGSEA. This CDR3 comprises 13 residues. V dropped 7 bases and J dropped 5; count of bases not matched to a gene: 6. The DNA of the CDR3 is TGCAGCGCTGAGGGACTAGCGGCCGAGACCCAGTACTTC. This encodes CSAEGLAAETQYF.

The chain joins TRBV29-1 to TRBJ2-7, with D perhaps matching TRBD1 (6 bases). Germline CDR1 SQVTM, CDR2 ANQGSEA. V was trimmed by 5 bases and J by 3 bases, leaving 14 bases between them. The CDR3 sequence is 13 residues long. The CDR3 loop reads CSVFQDSDYEQYF. The CDR3, as DNA: TGCAGCGTTTTCCAGGACAGCGACTACGAGCAGTACTTC.

This clonotype has ten or more counts. This sequence joins TRBV7-9 and TRBJ2-5; 7 bases are shared with TRBD1. Trimming cost V 1 base and J 5 bases; bases outside gene matches: 4. Germline CDR1 reads SEHNR; CDR2 reads FQNEAQ (reference sequence). CDR3 length: 14 residues. CDR3 amino acids: CASSLVGGGETQYF. CDR3 sequence (DNA): TGTGCCAGCAGCTTAGTAGGGGGCGGGGAGACCCAGTACTTC.

V and J are TRBV7-8 and TRBJ1-5; 10 positions match TRBD1. Germline V gene sequence: CDR1 SGHVS, CDR2 FQNEAQ. Trimming at V came to 6 bases and at J to 3 bases, leaving 8 bases not matched to a gene. CDR3 length: 16 residues. CDR3 nucleotides: TGTGCCAGCAGGTCTGGGACAGGGGCAAACAATCAGCCCCAGCATTTT. Residues: CASRSGTGANNQPQHF.

This chain connects TRBV5-1 to TRBJ2-3; 7 bases line up with TRBD1. The CDR3 is made up of 15 amino acids. The V gene end was trimmed by 3 bases and the J gene end by 1 base; junction bases not matched to a gene: 5. Germline V gene data show CDR1 as SGHRS and CDR2 as YFSETQ. This CDR3 is CASSSRDSRTDTQYF. The CDR3 DNA follows: TGCGCCAGCAGCTCGAGGGACAGCCGCACAGATACGCAGTATTTT. The entire variable domain, with the rest obtained from reference TRBV5-1 and TRBJ2-3, is as follows: KAGVTQTPRYLIKTRGQQVTLSCSPISGHRSVSWYQQTPGQGLQFLFEYFSETQRNKGNFPGRFSGRQFSNSRSEMNVSTLELGDSALYLCASSSRDSRTDTQYFGPGTRLTVL.

The gene calls are TRBV7-9 and TRBJ1-4; D call uncertain. This CDR3 is built from 14 residues. Between the trimmed V and J ends, which lost 4 bases and 8 bases, there was a span of 14 bases. Looked up from germline, CDR1 is SEHNR and CDR2 is FQNEAQ (reference sequence). CDR3 amino acids: CASSSRLGGEKLFF. For the CDR3, the DNA is TGTGCCAGCAGCTCTCGATTGGGAGGAGAAAAACTGTTTTTT.

This clonotype has a count of ten or more. J is TRBJ2-7 and V is TRBV7-9; TRBD2 matches 10 bases. With 5 bases clipped from V and 7 bases from J, the junction kept 14 bases outside the gene matches. Germline V CDR1 and CDR2: SEHNR, FQNEAQ (reference sequence). CDR3 length: 16 residues. The CDR3 is CASSNPRTSGLGEQYF. DNA for the CDR3: TGTGCCAGCAGCAACCCTAGGACTAGCGGCTTAGGAGAGCAGTACTTC.

Turning to this clonotype: This could be a read error, since a much larger clone is one nucleotide away. The chain links TRBV7-9 to TRBJ2-7; perhaps TRBD2 as D (5 bases). Trimming removed 2 bases at V and 5 bases at J, with 16 bases between. The germline CDR1 and CDR2 sequences are SEHNR and FQNEAQ (reference sequence). The CDR3 is 15 amino acids. For the CDR3, the DNA is TGTGCCAGCAGCTTAATCGGCCCCTGGGGAGACGAGCAGTACTTC. Translated: CASSLIGPWGDEQYF.

This clonotype was counted at least ten times. This chain joins TRBV5-1 and TRBJ1-4, with D tentatively TRBD1 (6 bases). Germline CDR1 SGHRS, CDR2 YFSETQ. V gave up 4 bases and J gave up 0 bases, with 10 bases separating them. CDR3 size: 15 residues. The CDR3 DNA is TGCGCCAGCAGCCTGGACAGAGCAACTAATGAAAAACTGTTTTTT. This encodes CASSLDRATNEKLFF.

This clonotype was seen just once. The chain joins TRBV29-1 to TRBJ2-5; 9 nucleotides agree with TRBD2. Germline V lookup: CDR1 SQVTM, CDR2 ANQGSEA. J was trimmed by 5 bases and V by 6 bases; bases with no gene match: 16. The CDR3 runs 16 residues. For the CDR3, the DNA is TGCAGCGTAGCCCCTGGTAGCGGGAGTACCTCTGAGACCCAGTACTTC. Translating it yields CSVAPGSGSTSETQYF.

Worth noting for this clonotype: This clone may be a read error of a much larger clone one base away. The V call is TRBV19, the J call TRBJ1-5; 7 bases are a match to TRBD1. V shed 10 bases, J shed 7 bases, and the junction held 7 bases outside the gene matches. CDR3 size: 12 residues. CDR1 LNHDA and CDR2 SQIVND come from the germline V gene (reference sequence). CDR3 sequence reads: CATKTGEQPQHF. In DNA, the CDR3 is TGTGCCACTAAAACAGGGGAACAGCCCCAGCATTTT.